A selection of T cell receptor beta chains follows, all from one sample in a study of T-cell reconstitution after alpha-beta-depleted transplantation in children. TCRdb reprocessed the PCR reads with MiXCR, giving one entry per CDR3 protein. The sample records around 530,000 distinct CDR3 sequences, 32% being singletons. The sample was PBMCs from the stem cell graft donor, taken from the stem cell graft. These TCRs come from a human donor who donated a stem cell graft to a child with aplastic anemia. CDR3s include the opening cysteine and the closing phenylalanine or tryptophan. The D gene is left open where the match is weak. Clone size is not always given. Where it is, it says once, few, many or a class for expanded clones.

clone_size d_call j_call v_call cdr3_length cdr3_nt cdr3_aa
NA TRBD1 TRBJ2-7 TRBV5-1 14 TGCGCCAGCGCTAAGGGGGACAGGGTCCACGAGCAGTACTTC CASAKGDRVHEQYF
few NA TRBJ2-1 TRBV29-1 14 TGCAGCGTGAGGAAGGACAGATCCTACAATGAGCAGTTCTTC CSVRKDRSYNEQFF
few TRBD2 TRBJ2-7 TRBV7-2 17 TGTGCCAGCAGAGGGACTAGCGGGAGTAAGGGGCCCGGCGAGCAGTACTTC CASRGTSGSKGPGEQYF
NA NA TRBJ2-1 TRBV18 13 TGTGCCAGCAGCCCTTCACCCTACAATGAGCAGTTCTTC CASSPSPYNEQFF
NA NA TRBJ2-7 TRBV4-3 15 TGCGCCAGCAGCCAAGTGCCAGGGTCGTACGACGAGCAGTACTTC CASSQVPGSYDEQYF
NA NA TRBJ1-1 TRBV29-1 11 TGCAGCGTTGAAGGAGCCACTGAAGCTTTCTTT CSVEGATEAFF
NA NA TRBJ2-6 TRBV21-1 19 TGTGCCAGCAGCAATGGGGTCGGCAGGGGGGGTTTATGGGCCAACGTCCTGACTTTC CASSNGVGRGGLWANVLTF
once NA TRBJ2-1 TRBV27 14 TGTGCCAGCAGTTTGTGGACGAGCGACAATGAGCAGTTCTTC CASSLWTSDNEQFF
few NA TRBJ1-1 TRBV6-4 14 TGTGCCAGCAGTGTGGACTCCTCTCGAACTGAAGCTTTCTTT CASSVDSSRTEAFF
NA NA TRBJ1-2 TRBV7-9 16 TGTGCCAGCAGCTTAGAGACCCGAGGCCCAAACTATGGCTACACCTTC CASSLETRGPNYGYTF
NA TRBD1 TRBJ2-1 TRBV20-1 15 TGCAGTGCTAGAACCGGGACAGGGATTCGGAATGAGCAGTTCTTC CSARTGTGIRNEQFF
few NA TRBJ1-1 TRBV5-6 14 TGTGCCAGCAGCTTGGTGGAGGCGAACACTGAAGCTTTCTTT CASSLVEANTEAFF
NA NA TRBJ1-4 TRBV7-2 14 TGTGCCAGCAGCCTACAAGCAAGGGGTGAAAAACTGTTTTTT CASSLQARGEKLFF
few NA TRBJ1-1 TRBV20-1 15 TGCAGTGCTAGAGGGGCGAAGGAATCCTTCACTGAAGCTTTCTTT CSARGAKESFTEAFF
few NA TRBJ1-1 TRBV20-1 15 TGCAGTGCTAGAACCCGAGAGGGATCGGACACTGAAGCTTTCTTT CSARTREGSDTEAFF
NA TRBD2 TRBJ2-2 TRBV11-2 19 TGTGCCAGCAGCCCGGCGAGCGGGAGTCCCGCGTGGTATCCCGGGGAGCTGTTTTTT CASSPASGSPAWYPGELFF
NA NA TRBJ2-1 TRBV7-9 15 TGTGCCAGCAGCCCGCTTTGGGCGGGATACAATGAGCAGTTCTTC CASSPLWAGYNEQFF
few NA TRBJ1-2 TRBV4-3 12 TGCGCCAGCAGCCAAGATGGGAGAGGCTACACCTTC CASSQDGRGYTF
few TRBD2 TRBJ2-1 TRBV12-3/TRBV12-4 15 TGTGCCAGCAGCGGCCCTAGCGGGAGAATGCATGAGCAGTTCTTC CASSGPSGRMHEQFF
NA NA TRBJ2-1 TRBV4-3 16 TGCGCCAGCAGCCAAGATTGGGCGGGGGCGGGAAATGAGCAGTTCTTC CASSQDWAGAGNEQFF
few TRBD1 TRBJ2-7 TRBV4-3 13 TGCGCCAGCAGCCAGGGACAGGCCTACGAGCAGTACTTC CASSQGQAYEQYF
NA NA TRBJ1-1 TRBV6-1 14 TGTGCCAGCAGTGAGGGGGATACAAACACTGAAGCTTTCTTT CASSEGDTNTEAFF
NA NA TRBJ1-1 TRBV29-1 13 TGCAGCGTTTCCAGGCCACAAGGCACTGAAGCTTTCTTT CSVSRPQGTEAFF
NA NA TRBJ2-1 TRBV7-9 13 TGTGCCAGCAGCCCCGGGACTGTCTTTATGGAGTTCTTC CASSPGTVFMEFF
few TRBD2 TRBJ2-2 TRBV29-1 17 TGCAGCGTCCCTCGGACTAGCGGGTATTATTCTCCCGGGGAGCTGTTTTTT CSVPRTSGYYSPGELFF
NA NA TRBJ2-1 TRBV5-4 17 TGTGCCAGCAGCTTGGGAGGAGGGGGGTACTCCTACAATGAGCAGTTCTTC CASSLGGGGYSYNEQFF
few TRBD2 TRBJ2-3 TRBV5-5 16 TGTGCCAGCAGCTTCGGACTAGCGGGAGAAACAGATACGCAGTATTTT CASSFGLAGETDTQYF
many NA TRBJ2-7 TRBV29-1 11 TGCAGCGTTGGGAAGACCTACGAGCAGTACTTC CSVGKTYEQYF
NA NA TRBJ2-2 TRBV20-1 15 TGCAGTGCCCTCTTGACCCAGGCGGGCACCGGGGAGCTGTTTTTT CSALLTQAGTGELFF
NA TRBD1 TRBJ2-7 TRBV7-9 14 TGTGCCAGCAGCCTTCGACAGGGACAGCACGAGCAGTACTTC CASSLRQGQHEQYF
NA TRBD2 TRBJ2-3 TRBV12-3/TRBV12-4 16 TGTGCCAGCACCCCCTCGGGGGGGATCTCCACAGATACGCAGTATTTT CASTPSGGISTDTQYF
few NA TRBJ2-5 TRBV20-1 11 TGCAGTGGGACCAGGGATAAGACCCAGTACTTC CSGTRDKTQYF
NA TRBD1 TRBJ1-1 TRBV28 15 TGTGCCAGCAGTCGGTTTAGACAGGGAGGCACTGAAGCTTTCTTT CASSRFRQGGTEAFF
NA NA TRBJ1-2 TRBV28 11 TGTGCCAGCAGTGACATAAACAGCTACACCTTC CASSDINSYTF
few TRBD1 TRBJ2-3 TRBV15 15 TGTGCCACCAGCAGAGTGCAGGGGGCGGCAGATACGCAGTATTTT CATSRVQGAADTQYF
many NA TRBJ2-2 TRBV6-5 14 TGTGCCAGCAGTTACTCGGGGAACACCGGGGAGCTGTTTTTT CASSYSGNTGELFF
NA NA TRBJ2-7 TRBV7-2 15 TGTGCCAGCAGCTTAGATGGGAGTCGGATCTACGAGCAGTACTTC CASSLDGSRIYEQYF
NA TRBD1 TRBJ2-4 TRBV28 12 TGTGCCAGCAGTTTACCGGGACAGGCCTCGTACTTC CASSLPGQASYF
NA NA TRBJ2-1 TRBV28 16 TGTGCCAGCAGTGGACATGGGAGACAGGGAGGCGATGAGCAGTTCTTC CASSGHGRQGGDEQFF
NA TRBD1 TRBJ2-1 TRBV6-2/TRBV6-3 15 TGTGCCAGCAGATCAGGCGGGGACAGGGGGTATGAGCAGTTCTTC CASRSGGDRGYEQFF
NA NA TRBJ1-2 TRBV6-1 13 TGTGCCAGCAGTGAAGATCGAGGATATGGCTACACCTTC CASSEDRGYGYTF
NA TRBD2 TRBJ2-5 TRBV20-1 17 TGCAGTGCCCCCGGTGTAGCGGGAGGGCCAGGGAAAGAGACCCAGTACTTC CSAPGVAGGPGKETQYF
few NA TRBJ1-4 TRBV6-6 12 TGTGCCAGCAGTTACTACAGTGAAAAACTGTTTTTT CASSYYSEKLFF
NA TRBD2 TRBJ2-5 TRBV29-1 14 TGCAGCGTTGACGCTAGCGGGGGGGTATGGACCCAGTACTTC CSVDASGGVWTQYF
NA TRBD1 TRBJ1-5 TRBV18 15 TGTGCCAGCTCATACGGACAGGTCGTCAATCAGCCCCAGCATTTT CASSYGQVVNQPQHF
NA NA TRBJ1-1 TRBV5-5 14 TGTGCCAGCAGCTCGCTGGGGGGTAACACTGAAGCTTTCTTT CASSSLGGNTEAFF
NA NA TRBJ2-1 TRBV6-5 15 TGTGCCAGCAGTTACTCGGGCCCCGCTACTAGGGAACTGTTCTTC CASSYSGPATRELFF
few NA TRBJ1-3 TRBV20-1 13 TGCAGTGCTAAGCGGGTCTCTGGAAACACCATATATTTT CSAKRVSGNTIYF
few NA TRBJ1-1 TRBV29-1 13 TGCAGCGTTGAAGACCTCGGGGCTCCGTCGGCTTTCTTT CSVEDLGAPSAFF